This is a list of T cell receptor beta chains from one sample in a study of blood T cell repertoires in COVID-19. Measured with immunoSEQ multiplex PCR; TCRdb has only the in-frame clones, and not every one. The repertoire has 200,000 to 250,000 clones, about 86% of them found once; the top ten carry 1.5%. The sequenced sample consisted of peripheral blood. The receptors stem from a man in his late teens or twenties with active or convalescent COVID-19. The CDR3 runs from the conserved cysteine through the conserved F or W. The order of the fields is clone size, J gene, V gene, D gene, CDR3 protein, CDR3 DNA. A D gene is named only where the DNA matches it firmly. Clone size appears in some rows only: once, few, many, or a class for an expanded clone.

clone_size: NA; j_call: TRBJ1-4; v_call: TRBV28; d_call: TRBD1; cdr3_aa: CASRTGTGGLINEKLFF; cdr3_nt: TGTGCCAGCAGAACCGGGACAGGGGGATTAATCAATGAAAAACTGTTTTTT
clone_size: NA; j_call: TRBJ2-4; v_call: TRBV7-9; d_call: TRBD2; cdr3_aa: CASSLARFSREGAKNIQYF; cdr3_nt: TGTGCCAGCAGCTTAGCGCGTTTCTCGCGGGAGGGGGCCAAAAACATTCAGTACTTC
clone_size: once; j_call: TRBJ2-1; v_call: TRBV25-1; d_call: TRBD1; cdr3_aa: CASSGFRGIYNEQFF; cdr3_nt: TGTGCCAGCAGTGGCTTCAGGGGGATCTACAATGAGCAGTTCTTC
clone_size: NA; j_call: TRBJ1-1; v_call: TRBV5-5; d_call: NA; cdr3_aa: CASSLKGQGVNTEAFF; cdr3_nt: TGTGCCAGCAGCTTGAAAGGGCAGGGTGTAAACACTGAAGCTTTCTTT
clone_size: NA; j_call: TRBJ2-1; v_call: TRBV29-1; d_call: TRBD2; cdr3_aa: CSAERTSGSSYNEQFF; cdr3_nt: TGCAGCGCCGAACGGACTAGCGGAAGCTCCTACAATGAGCAGTTCTTC
clone_size: NA; j_call: TRBJ2-5; v_call: TRBV27; d_call: TRBD2; cdr3_aa: CASSLTAPSGNQETQYF; cdr3_nt: TGTGCCAGCAGTTTAACGGCGCCTAGCGGGAACCAAGAGACCCAGTACTTC
clone_size: once; j_call: TRBJ1-1; v_call: TRBV29-1; d_call: TRBD1; cdr3_aa: CSVGQPNTEAFF; cdr3_nt: TGCAGCGTGGGACAGCCGAACACTGAAGCTTTCTTT
clone_size: few; j_call: TRBJ2-3; v_call: TRBV7-9; d_call: NA; cdr3_aa: CASSQSGPDTQYF; cdr3_nt: TGTGCCAGCAGCCAAAGCGGTCCAGATACGCAGTATTTT
clone_size: NA; j_call: TRBJ1-2; v_call: TRBV5-5; d_call: NA; cdr3_aa: CASSAQGQGYTF; cdr3_nt: TGTGCCAGCAGCGCACAGGGTCAAGGCTACACCTTC
clone_size: NA; j_call: TRBJ2-1; v_call: TRBV19; d_call: TRBD2; cdr3_aa: CASSPTSASSYNEQFF; cdr3_nt: TGTGCCAGTAGTCCGACTAGCGCGAGCTCCTACAATGAGCAGTTCTTC
clone_size: NA; j_call: TRBJ1-5; v_call: TRBV6-4; d_call: TRBD1; cdr3_aa: CASSGTGDQPQHF; cdr3_nt: TGTGCCAGCAGCGGGACAGGGGATCAGCCCCAGCATTTT